These 3 T cell receptor beta chains were all obtained from the same sample, sequenced in a study of quantifying T cell responses using KT2 cells. Study-level information: cDNA was made from DNase-treated RNA using alpha and beta constant primers.

A single-stranded UMI oligo with SP2 sequence was ligated to cDNA 3' ends. An equimolar mix of RC1.1 and RC1.2 primed the beta chain across TRBC1 and TRBC2. TCRdb redid the calling of the UMI-ligation and nested PCR reads with MiXCR, one entry per CDR3 protein. The table includes over 35,000 distinct CDR3 sequences, 15% to 20% detected once. What was sequenced was PBMCs spiked with cells of the T cell clone KT2. The receptors originated from a human donor.

The chain links TRBV30 to TRBJ2-7; no clear D gene. Per the germline V gene, CDR1 is GTSNPN and CDR2 is SVGIG (reference sequence). V lost 1 base, J lost 6 bases, and 16 bases lay in between. The CDR3 totals 14 residues. The CDR3 sequence: CAWSAAFEFAEQYF. In DNA, the CDR3 is TGTGCCTGGAGTGCGGCGTTTGAATTTGCCGAGCAGTACTTC.

This clonotype was picked up many times. V usage is TRBV6-2 or TRBV6-3 and J usage is TRBJ2-7; 9 nucleotides line up with TRBD2. The CDR3 spans 15 residues. Germline V gene data show CDR1 as MNHEY and CDR2 as SVGEGT. V trimming: 3 bases; J trimming: 0 bases; junction bases outside the gene matches: 3. The CDR3 DNA reads TGTGCCAGCAGTTATGATAGCGGGAGCTCCTACGAGCAGTACTTC. This translates into CASSYDSGSSYEQYF.

This clonotype was observed many times. This chain links TRBV5-4 with TRBJ2-1; 7 nucleotides agree with TRBD1. Trimming cost V 3 bases and J 4 bases; bases outside gene matches: 4. In germline, CDR1 is SGHNT, CDR2 YYREEE (reference sequence). The CDR3 length is 14 residues. The CDR3 spells CASSSRTGYNEQFF. The CDR3 DNA follows: TGTGCCAGCAGCTCAAGGACAGGTTACAATGAGCAGTTCTTC.